This record covers a single TCR beta chain. The entry originates in a study of shared clonotypes between healthy human individuals. The study separated CD4+ cells into CD45RA+ naive and CD45RA-negative memory subsets. The table came from immunoSEQ multiplex PCR; TCRdb's copy has only in-frame clones and leaves some out. The sample shows about 2.4 million clones, 93% of them seen only once. The sequence was collected from a man younger than 35 in good health. Some clones in this sample may be carry-over from other donors' samples. The sequenced sample was naive CD4+ T cells from PBMCs. The subset denotes: CD45RA+ positively selected.

DNA of the CDR3: TGTGCCAGCAACCACTTCAGGGGGCGCCGAGAGACCCAGTACTTC. Translating it yields CASNHFRGRRETQYF. The genes are TRBV28 and TRBJ2-5, with TRBD1 matching over 8 bases. Germline V gene lookup returns CDR1 MDHEN and CDR2 SYDVKM. CDR3 length: 15 residues. Losses at the gene ends were 7 bases for V and 4 bases for J; bases not matched to a gene: 11.